The 22 T cell receptor beta chains below were found in one sample sequenced in a study of T cells in tuberculosis. Data came from immunoSEQ multiplex PCR; TCRdb stores just in-frame clones and leaves some out. The repertoire holds over 30,000 clones, under 95% seen once, with 10% to 12% in the top ten. Time point indicated: new active TB diagnosis, blood taken before or within 7 days of starting treatment. The material sequenced was PBMCs, taken at tuberculosis diagnosis. All receptors derive from an adult with tuberculosis.

The chain is built from TRBV5-1 and TRBJ2-6, with 10 nucleotides matching TRBD1. With V trimmed by 3 bases and J by 0 bases, 6 bases remained unmatched. The CDR3 is made up of 18 amino acids. Germline assignment: CDR1 SGHRS and CDR2 YFSETQ. The CDR3 region is CASSSGTGDFSGANVLTF. In DNA form, the CDR3 reads TGCGCCAGCAGCTCAGGGACAGGGGACTTCTCTGGGGCCAACGTCCTGACTTTC.

This rearrangement joins TRBV28 to TRBJ2-5, with TRBD2 matching 7 bases. The CDR3 loop spans 19 amino acids. Germline assignment: CDR1 MDHEN and CDR2 SYDVKM. Trimming at V came to 2 bases and at J to 1 base, leaving 16 bases not matched to a gene. The CDR3 bases are TGTGCCAGCAGTTTAGATCCCCCTTTTGGCGGGAGATCCCAAGAGACCCAGTACTTC. This gives the protein CASSLDPPFGGRSQETQYF.

CDR3 sequence reads: CASSFVLTGNTIYF. CDR3 DNA: TGTGCCAGCAGTTTTGTGCTAACGGGAAACACCATATATTTT. J is TRBJ1-3 and V is TRBV28; D is uncertain. Trimming removed 3 bases at V and 4 bases at J, with 10 bases between. Germline V CDR1 and CDR2: MDHEN, SYDVKM. The CDR3 consists of 14 residues.

This clone showed up just once. V is TRBV27 and J is TRBJ1-5; 9 nucleotides align to TRBD1. Germline trimming cut 8 bases from V and 6 bases from J; bases unmatched to any gene: 2. CDR3 length: 12 amino acids. CDR1 and CDR2 from the germline V gene are MNHEY and SMNVEV (reference sequence). CDR3 protein: CASSTGGQPQHF. The CDR3 DNA sequence: TGTGCCAGCTCGACAGGGGGTCAGCCCCAGCATTTT.

The rearrangement links TRBV2 to TRBJ1-1; possibly TRBD1 for D (6 bases). V dropped 3 bases and J dropped 0 bases, with 8 bases sitting between them. Germline CDR1 reads SNHLY; CDR2 reads FYNNEI. The CDR3 has 14 amino acids. DNA for the CDR3: TGTGCCAGCAGTGACAGGGGACTGAACACTGAAGCTTTCTTT. This encodes CASSDRGLNTEAFF.

This rearrangement joins TRBV28 to TRBJ1-1; D is possibly TRBD1 (6 bases). Germline lookup yields CDR1 MDHEN and CDR2 SYDVKM. V dropped 3 bases and J dropped 7 bases, with 18 bases sitting between them. The CDR3 spans 15 residues. The CDR3 loop reads CASSLKRLRTVEAFF. The CDR3 DNA follows: TGTGCCAGCAGTTTGAAAAGGCTTCGGACAGTTGAAGCTTTCTTT.

This rearrangement joins TRBV6-5 to TRBJ2-7; 10 bases are shared with TRBD1. CDR1 and CDR2 (germline): MNHEY, SVGAGI. The CDR3 extends over 16 amino acids. The ends lost 0 bases at V and 4 bases at J; junction bases unmatched: 6. The CDR3 here is CASSYSQGQGFYEQYF. Here the CDR3 DNA reads TGTGCCAGCAGTTACTCCCAGGGACAGGGGTTTTACGAGCAGTACTTC.

The chain recombines TRBV5-1 with TRBJ1-2, with 7 nucleotides matching TRBD1. The V segment lost 3 bases and the J segment 13 bases; nucleotides outside the gene matches: 9. Germline assignment: CDR1 SGHRS and CDR2 YFSETQ. The CDR3 sequence is 12 residues long. The CDR3 reads CASSYGTEGSTF. The CDR3 DNA sequence: TGCGCCAGCAGCTATGGGACAGAAGGTAGCACCTTC. The complete variable domain, with remaining parts taken from reference TRBV5-1 and TRBJ1-2, reads KAGVTQTPRYLIKTRGQQVTLSCSPISGHRSVSWYQQTPGQGLQFLFEYFSETQRNKGNFPGRFSGRQFSNSRSEMNVSTLELGDSALYLCASSYGTEGSTFGSGTRLTVV.

The CDR3 is CASSVLGDEQFF. As DNA, the CDR3 is TGTGCCAGCAGCGTACTAGGGGATGAGCAGTTCTTC. The chain employs TRBV9 and TRBJ2-1; D is perhaps TRBD1 (5 bases). With 1 base removed from V and 8 bases from J, the gap between germline ends came to 7 bases. Germline loops: CDR1 SGDLS, CDR2 YYNGEE. The CDR3 has 12 amino acids.

The V gene is TRBV5-8, the J gene TRBJ2-7, with TRBD1 matching over 7 bases. CDR3 length: 13 residues. From germline, CDR1 is SGHTS and CDR2 YDEGEE. Unmatched junction bases numbered 4, after V lost 4 bases and J lost 3 bases. CDR3 nucleotide sequence: TGTGCCAGCAGCCTAGGGACAGACTACGAGCAGTACTTC. The encoded protein is CASSLGTDYEQYF.

The chain employs TRBV28 and TRBJ2-7; 7 bases fit TRBD1. This CDR3 has 15 residues. Unmatched junction bases numbered 12, after V lost 7 bases and J lost 3 bases. CDR1 and CDR2 from the germline V gene are MDHEN and SYDVKM. CDR3 region: CASIRQGPANYEQYF. The DNA for the CDR3 is TGTGCCAGCATCAGACAGGGTCCGGCAAACTACGAGCAGTACTTC.

The rearrangement links TRBV29-1 to TRBJ2-4; TRBD1 agrees at 8 bases. Trimming removed 6 bases from V and 8 bases from J; junction bases left unmatched: 12. The germline V gene has CDR1 SQVTM and CDR2 ANQGSEA. The CDR3 spans 14 residues. The CDR3 here is CSVWDRPRGDIQYF. As DNA, the CDR3 is TGCAGCGTATGGGACAGGCCTCGCGGCGACATTCAGTACTTC.

The rearrangement uses TRBV5-1 and TRBJ2-1; D is possibly TRBD2 (5 bases). Germline V gene data show CDR1 as SGHRS and CDR2 as YFSETQ. V lost 0 bases to trimming and J lost 8 bases, with 6 bases between them. The CDR3 loop spans 12 amino acids. CDR3 sequence: CASSLGGDEQFF. CDR3 DNA sequence: TGCGCCAGCAGCTTGGGGGGAGATGAGCAGTTCTTC.

The chain links TRBV14 to TRBJ2-7; the match to TRBD2 covers 13 bases. The CDR3 length is 16 residues. Germline CDR1 SGHDN, CDR2 FVKESK. With V trimmed by 0 bases and J by 7 bases, 6 bases remained unmatched. The CDR3 region has the DNA TGTGCCAGCAGCCAAGATTTGACTAGCGGGAGGTGGGAGCAGTACTTC. This codes for CASSQDLTSGRWEQYF.

This clone is a singleton in its sample. The chain recombines TRBV19 with TRBJ1-4; 7 bases align to TRBD1. CDR1 and CDR2 (germline): LNHDA, SQIVND (reference sequence). This CDR3 is 16 amino acids long. The V segment lost 5 bases and the J segment 7 bases; nucleotides outside the gene matches: 13. The CDR3 bases are TGTGCCAGTAGTGCCACCCCAGGGACAGTTCGTGAAAAACTGTTTTTT. Its protein is CASSATPGTVREKLFF.

The V and J genes are TRBV11-2 and TRBJ2-7; TRBD2 matches 9 bases. V trimming: 5 bases; J trimming: 2 bases; junction bases outside the gene matches: 7. The CDR3 has 15 residues. From germline, CDR1 is SGHAT and CDR2 FQNNGV. CDR3 DNA sequence: TGTGCCAGCAGCCCACGACTAGCGGTTGCCTACGAGCAGTACTTC. It is translated as CASSPRLAVAYEQYF.

The table lists this clone with a count of one. The chain has TRBV10-3 and TRBJ1-2; TRBD1 agrees at 7 bases. Germline V CDR1 and CDR2: ENHRY, SYGVKD. The V gene end was trimmed by 0 bases and the J gene end by 8 bases; junction bases not matched to a gene: 3. The CDR3 is made up of 13 amino acids. CDR3 DNA: TGTGCCATCAGTGAGTCAGGACAGGCGGGCTACACCTTC. The encoded protein is CAISESGQAGYTF.

This clone has only one observation. The V gene is TRBV7-9, the J gene TRBJ2-1; D may be TRBD2 (6 bases). The V gene lost 1 base and the J gene lost 0 bases, with 13 bases spanning the gap. Germline loops: CDR1 SEHNR, CDR2 FQNEAQ (reference sequence). The CDR3 consists of 17 residues. As DNA, the CDR3 is TGTGCCAGCAGCTTAGAGAGCGGGTCCCGCTCCTACAATGAGCAGTTCTTC. This encodes CASSLESGSRSYNEQFF.

The V gene is TRBV18, the J gene TRBJ2-3; a weak D match, TRBD1 (5 bases). The CDR3 has 13 amino acids. V was trimmed by 5 bases and J by 6 bases, leaving 12 bases between them. Germline V gene sequence: CDR1 KGHSH, CDR2 LQKENI. The DNA for the CDR3 is TGTGCCAGCTCATACAGGCGCAGTGATACGCAGTATTTT. It yields the protein CASSYRRSDTQYF.

The rearrangement links TRBV7-8 to TRBJ2-2, with D possibly being TRBD2 (6 bases). The CDR3 has 13 residues. Germline V CDR1 and CDR2: SGHVS, FQNEAQ. V was trimmed by 6 bases and J by 1 base, leaving 6 bases between them. CDR3 DNA: TGTGCCAGCAGGCGGGGGAACACCGGGGAGCTGTTTTTT. Its protein is CASRRGNTGELFF.

This clone has a handful of counts. The rearrangement links TRBV7-2 to TRBJ1-1; 7 bases fit TRBD1. The germline V gene encodes CDR1 SGHTA and CDR2 FQGNSA. The trim removed 2 bases at V and 0 bases at J, leaving 3 bases unmatched. This CDR3 has 15 amino acids. The DNA of the CDR3 is TGTGCCAGCAGCTTACAGACAGGGTTGAACACTGAAGCTTTCTTT. Its translation: CASSLQTGLNTEAFF.

This sequence joins TRBV19 and TRBJ2-7, with D tentatively TRBD1 (5 bases). Germline values: CDR1 LNHDA, CDR2 SQIVND (reference sequence). V was cut by 4 bases and J by 0 bases, with 22 bases left in between. This CDR3 has 18 amino acids. In nucleotides, the CDR3 is TGTGCCAGTAGTACGAGGCCTGGCCGACAGTTGAGCTCCTACGAGCAGTACTTC. Protein: CASSTRPGRQLSSYEQYF.